The 19 T cell receptor beta chains presented below share a single source sample, sequenced in a study of cytomegalovirus exposure and HLA in healthy donors. Primers included in the PCR were 60 Vbeta and 13 Jbeta primers. Clones were read by immunoSEQ multiplex PCR, and TCRdb kept only the in-frame ones, dropping some. Among 150,000 to 200,000 clones listed, around 82% were seen once. Specimen: PBMCs. All receptors derive from a man between 18 and 35 years old in good health and CMV-seronegative.

The gene calls are TRBV5-1 and TRBJ2-1; 8 bases are a match to TRBD2. From germline, CDR1 is SGHRS and CDR2 YFSETQ. V shed 0 bases, J shed 6 bases, and the junction held 5 bases outside the gene matches. The CDR3 contains 15 residues. The CDR3: CASSLAASGFNEQFF. In nucleotides, the CDR3 is TGCGCCAGCAGCTTGGCGGCTAGCGGGTTCAATGAGCAGTTCTTC.

The CDR3 sequence is CASSRDREQYGYTF. Written as DNA, the CDR3 is TGTGCCAGCAGCAGGGACAGGGAACAGTATGGCTACACCTTC. V is TRBV6-5 and J is TRBJ1-2; TRBD1 agrees at 9 bases. Trimming took 6 bases from V and 5 from J; bases not matched to a gene: 7. Germline CDR1 and CDR2: MNHEY and SVGAGI. The length of the CDR3 is 14 residues.

The genes are TRBV9 and TRBJ1-2, with 8 bases fitting TRBD1. V lost 2 bases, J lost 3 bases, and 6 bases stayed unmatched. CDR1 is SGDLS, CDR2 YYNGEE, per germline. This CDR3 is built from 15 residues. The CDR3, as DNA: TGTGCCAGCAGCGTCCAGGGGGCGGGAGACTATGGCTACACCTTC. This codes for CASSVQGAGDYGYTF. Supplemented by reference TRBV9 and TRBJ1-2, the full variable domain reads DSGVTQTPKHLITATGQRVTLRCSPRSGDLSVYWYQQSLDQGLQFLIQYYNGEERAKGNILERFSAQQFPDLHSELNLSSLELGDSALYFCASSVQGAGDYGYTFGSGTRLTVV.

The rearrangement links TRBV4-3 to TRBJ1-4; 7 bases map to TRBD1. J was trimmed by 0 bases and V by 0 bases; bases with no gene match: 4. From germline, CDR1 is LGHNA and CDR2 YSLEER. The CDR3 totals 17 residues. In nucleotides, the CDR3 is TGCGCCAGCAGCCAAGAAACAGGGGTTGCAACTAATGAAAAACTGTTTTTT. Amino acid sequence: CASSQETGVATNEKLFF.

The V and J genes are TRBV5-1 and TRBJ1-2; 9 bases align to TRBD1. CDR1 is SGHRS and CDR2 is YFSETQ in the germline V gene. J was trimmed by 2 bases and V by 4 bases; bases with no gene match: 9. This CDR3 has 16 residues. CDR3 in DNA: TGCGCCAGCAGCCCCACGGGACAGGGCCTAAACTATGGCTACACCTTC. It encodes CASSPTGQGLNYGYTF.

This clone was found once. The chain is built from TRBV18 and TRBJ2-7, with 10 bases fitting TRBD1. V trimming: 1 base; J trimming: 4 bases; junction bases outside the gene matches: 1. The CDR3 runs to 14 residues. In germline, CDR1 is KGHSH, CDR2 LQKENI. As DNA, the CDR3 is TGTGCCAGCTCACCACGGGACAGGGGTTACGAGCAGTACTTC. Its protein product is CASSPRDRGYEQYF.

The chain joins TRBV4-2 to TRBJ1-1; 8 bases align to TRBD1. Germline V lookup: CDR1 LGHNA, CDR2 YNFKEQ. The CDR3 length is 17 residues. V gave up 0 bases and J gave up 0 bases; unmatched junction bases: 6. The CDR3 DNA reads TGTGCCAGCAGCCAAGACGCCAGGGGGCCGCTGAACACTGAAGCTTTCTTT. Translated: CASSQDARGPLNTEAFF.

The rearrangement uses TRBV11-2 and TRBJ1-6; TRBD1 aligns across 7 bases. Germline trimming cut 1 base from V and 9 bases from J; bases unmatched to any gene: 6. This CDR3 contains 15 residues. Per the germline V gene, CDR1 is SGHAT and CDR2 is FQNNGV. Here the CDR3 reads CASSLGAQGGSPLHF. In DNA form, the CDR3 reads TGTGCCAGCAGCTTAGGAGCTCAGGGGGGTTCACCCCTCCACTTT.

The chain joins TRBV6-1 to TRBJ1-2; 8 bases fit TRBD1. V was pared by 6 bases and J by 8 bases, with 8 bases of the junction left unmatched. Looked up from germline, CDR1 is MNHNS and CDR2 is SASEGT. This CDR3 contains 13 residues. CDR3 sequence: CASSQLRDRGYTF. The CDR3, as DNA: TGTGCCAGCAGCCAACTCCGGGACAGGGGCTACACCTTC.

This chain connects TRBV30 to TRBJ2-6; 12 bases agree with TRBD2. V gave up 2 bases and J gave up 2 bases; unmatched junction bases: 7. Germline CDR1 reads GTSNPN; CDR2 reads SVGIG (reference sequence). The CDR3 covers 18 residues. CDR3 protein: CAWSSPLAGGPGANVLTF. In DNA form, the CDR3 reads TGTGCCTGGAGTTCCCCTCTAGCGGGAGGGCCTGGGGCCAACGTCCTGACTTTC.

This chain uses TRBV28 with TRBJ2-5, with a tentative D call TRBD1 (6 bases). In germline, CDR1 is MDHEN, CDR2 SYDVKM. V shed 3 bases and J shed 1 base, with 12 bases lying between them. The length of the CDR3 is 15 residues. The CDR3 DNA is TGTGCCAGCAGTTTGAGGACAGTCCTCCAAGAGACCCAGTACTTC. Amino acids: CASSLRTVLQETQYF.

The chain employs TRBV10-3 and TRBJ2-2; the D gene is possibly TRBD1 (6 bases). V gave up 3 bases and J gave up 6 bases, with 11 bases separating them. Germline CDR1 ENHRY, CDR2 SYGVKD. This CDR3 has 14 residues. CDR3 coding DNA: TGTGCCATCAGTGATATGGGGGCAGCCGGGGAGCTGTTTTTT. It translates to CAISDMGAAGELFF.

The table lists this clone with a count of one. The chain couples TRBV5-4 to TRBJ1-2; tentatively, D is TRBD1 (5 bases). Germline V gene data show CDR1 as SGHNT and CDR2 as YYREEE (reference sequence). The CDR3 runs to 15 residues. Trimming stripped 0 bases from V and 1 base from J, with 10 bases between. This CDR3 reads CASSLGGGGNYGYTF. In DNA form, the CDR3 reads TGTGCCAGCAGCTTGGGGGGCGGGGGTAACTATGGCTACACCTTC. Combining the CDR3 with reference TRBV5-4 and TRBJ1-2 gives the whole variable domain ETGVTQSPTHLIKTRGQQVTLRCSSQSGHNTVSWYQQALGQGPQFIFQYYREEENGRGNFPPRFSGLQFPNYSSELNVNALELDDSALYLCASSLGGGGNYGYTFGSGTRLTVV.

The chain combines TRBV5-1 with TRBJ1-3, with 10 nucleotides matching TRBD1. The CDR3 runs 14 residues. The germline CDR1 and CDR2 sequences are SGHRS and YFSETQ. V trimming: 4 bases; J trimming: 2 bases; junction bases outside the gene matches: 0. CDR3 sequence (DNA): TGCGCCAGCAGCGGACAGGGGGCTGGAAACACCATATATTTT. As protein: CASSGQGAGNTIYF.

The table lists this clone with a count of one. V is TRBV5-4 and J is TRBJ2-7, with D possibly being TRBD2 (5 bases). The V gene lost 4 bases and the J gene lost 5 bases, with 13 bases spanning the gap. Germline V gives CDR1 SGHNT, CDR2 YYREEE (reference sequence). The CDR3 has 13 amino acids. Here the CDR3 DNA reads TGTGCCAGCAGCGGAGGACTGTCGAACGAGCAGTACTTC. Translated: CASSGGLSNEQYF.

The rearrangement uses TRBV18 and TRBJ1-5, with D tentatively TRBD1 (5 bases). The V end was cut by 4 bases, the J end by 3 bases, with 13 bases between. There are 15 residues in the CDR3. Per the germline V gene, CDR1 is KGHSH and CDR2 is LQKENI. The CDR3, as DNA: TGTGCCAGCTCACGCGGGGCGGCAGTCAATCAGCCCCAGCATTTT. Amino acid sequence: CASSRGAAVNQPQHF.

The chain links TRBV5-4 to TRBJ1-2; D uncertain. The CDR3 length is 11 residues. CDR1 and CDR2 (germline): SGHNT, YYREEE (reference sequence). V dropped 5 bases and J dropped 4 bases, with 6 bases sitting between them. DNA for the CDR3: TGTGCCAGCAGTTCCCTCTATGGCTACACCTTC. Protein sequence: CASSSLYGYTF.

This chain uses TRBV18 with TRBJ2-2; D is perhaps TRBD2 (5 bases). Trimming took off 6 bases at V and 1 base at J, with 21 bases between the two ends. The CDR3 is 18 amino acids. The germline gives CDR1 KGHSH, CDR2 LQKENI. The CDR3 DNA reads TGTGCCAGCTCCCGATGGGGATTGGCTAGCCGGAACACCGGGGAGCTGTTTTTT. It encodes CASSRWGLASRNTGELFF.

CDR3 loop: CAIGTAQRTGELFF. The CDR3, as DNA: TGTGCCATTGGGACAGCACAAAGAACCGGGGAGCTGTTTTTT. The J gene is TRBJ2-2, the V gene TRBV10-3; 7 bases are a match to TRBD1. V shed 9 bases, J shed 5 bases, and the junction held 9 bases outside the gene matches. The CDR3 has 14 residues. The germline V gene encodes CDR1 ENHRY and CDR2 SYGVKD.